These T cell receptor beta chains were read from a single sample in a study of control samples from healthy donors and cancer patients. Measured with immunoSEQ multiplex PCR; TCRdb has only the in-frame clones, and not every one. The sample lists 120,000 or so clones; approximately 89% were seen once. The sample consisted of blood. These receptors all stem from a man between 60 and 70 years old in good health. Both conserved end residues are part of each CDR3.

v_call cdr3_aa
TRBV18 CASSPPTGQSTDTQYF
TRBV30 CAWSGGLSGGEAFF
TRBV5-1 CASSGEGYYGYTF
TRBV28 CASSLFPQLNQPQHF
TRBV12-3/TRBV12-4 CASSLAQGATYF
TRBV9 CASSVGPTDTQYF
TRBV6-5 CASREGLKQGYTF
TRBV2 CASSPSGRLAGRGELFF
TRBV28 CASGEGGTGELFF
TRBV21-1 CASSLYDRDHTIYF
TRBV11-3 CASSFVLFVSPYGYTF
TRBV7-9 CASSLLGGYGYTF
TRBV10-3 CAISESMGEAYEQYF
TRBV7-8 CASSLDRDYSNQPQHF
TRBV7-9 CASSLVDEAFF
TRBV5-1 CASSLSSQFTGKLFF
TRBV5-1 CASSLAAGVGGYTF
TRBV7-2 CAGSHYSTEAFF
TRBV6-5 CASSYREASTEAFF
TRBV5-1 CASSLEAGTNSPLHF
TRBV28 CASSFLPGAGNEQFF
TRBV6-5 CASSLDRTGNTIYF
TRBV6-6 CASSLDLNYGYTF
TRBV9 CASSAGIGRVTGELFF
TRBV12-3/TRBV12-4 CASSLGGDTQYF
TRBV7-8 CASSLYSGFDSPLHF
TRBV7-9 CASSFLTGGGEAFF
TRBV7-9 CASSFALGVTNEKLFF
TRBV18 CASSPFSGIRGNTGELFF
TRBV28 CASSPDRGVGGYTF
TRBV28 CASRGTGRTGELFF
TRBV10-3 CAISELGPNAGDTQYF
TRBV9 CASSVGAGVNEQFF
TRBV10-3 CAIGKTEQETQYF
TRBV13 CASSLLGAKLFF
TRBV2 CASSEQAISGNTIYF
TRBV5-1 CASSLKSGDGYTF
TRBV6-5 CASSYSKSSKAFF
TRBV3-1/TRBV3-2 CASSLAGGTNTGELFF
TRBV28 CASSFRGPFGNTIYF
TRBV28 CASSSPRGRRNEQFF
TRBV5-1 CASTPGGASVNTEAFF
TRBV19 CASSIDTSGGRGDTQYF
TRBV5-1 CASSLAGVDTQYF
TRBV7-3 CASSRDGGIGGYTF
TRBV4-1 CASSQGEDTQYF
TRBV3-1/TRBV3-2 CASSNKGGPYPNTEAFF
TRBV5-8 CASSFRRQETQYF
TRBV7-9 CASMGGSNYGYTF